The following is a T cell receptor beta chain sequence with its context. The antigen is not known. The entry originates in a study of blood T cells in healthy people across ages. Overall study results and limits: Measured against age, TCR beta diversity per million T cells decreased in a roughly linear manner. When one million T cells were used, diversity estimates were thought to be underestimates.

Donors gave approximately 9.9 milliliters of peripheral blood apiece. Trimming removed 6 bases from V and 3 bases from J; junction bases left unmatched: 12. The CDR3 runs to 17 residues. The germline V gene encodes CDR1 MNHNS and CDR2 SASEGT. The use of a sample-barcoded 5' primer and a J-beta primer mix characterized a second PCR of roughly 6 to 11 cycles. Template switching added a 12-random-nucleotide identifier to every cDNA molecule. TCRdb processed the 5' RACE reads anew with MiXCR; each CDR3 protein has one entry. This table has about 1.8 million distinct CDR3 sequences, around half appearing once.

This sequence originates from a woman aged 40 to 50 in good health. Sequencing used blood. The chain joins TRBV6-1 to TRBJ2-7; 12 bases are a match to TRBD1. DNA for the CDR3: TGTGCCAGCAGCTCCGGGACAGGGGGCGCGAGGGGCTACGAGCAGTACTTC. Encoded protein: CASSSGTGGARGYEQYF.